These 22 T cell receptor beta chains share one sample of origin, sequenced in a study of blood T cells in healthy people across ages. Combining a sample-barcoded 5' primer with a J-beta primer mix, a second PCR ran for about 6 to 11 cycles. In TCRdb, the 5' RACE reads were re-called with MiXCR into one record per CDR3 protein. Among roughly 800,000 distinct CDR3 sequences listed, around 36% were seen once. Sequences were obtained from blood. The receptors originated from a man between 18 and 35 years old in good health.

The chain is built from TRBV14 and TRBJ2-3; D not resolved. In germline, CDR1 is SGHDN, CDR2 FVKESK. This CDR3 has 17 residues. Trimming pared 0 bases from V and 3 bases from J, leaving 16 bases between. DNA for the CDR3: TGTGCCAGCAGCCAAGATCCCCCCAGGTGGGGTACAGATACGCAGTATTTT. Residues: CASSQDPPRWGTDTQYF.

This clonotype turned up a few times. The rearrangement uses TRBV4-3 and TRBJ1-5; TRBD1 matches at 12 bases. Per germline, CDR1 LGHNA and CDR2 YSLEER. The CDR3 is 19 amino acids. With 0 bases clipped from V and 6 bases from J, the junction kept 12 bases outside the gene matches. CDR3 loop: CASSQDLGLGTGGSQPQHF. The CDR3 DNA sequence: TGCGCCAGCAGCCAAGATCTTGGGTTGGGGACAGGGGGCTCTCAGCCCCAGCATTTT.

This clonotype was recorded once. The V call is TRBV6-1, the J call TRBJ2-7; weak D call: TRBD1 (6 bases). This CDR3 contains 15 residues. The V end lost 3 bases, the J end lost 3 bases, and 15 bases lay between the germline ends. Germline assignment: CDR1 MNHNS and CDR2 SASEGT. The CDR3 DNA reads as TGTGCCAGCAGTGAGGGACACGTCGATTTCTACGAGCAGTACTTC. This codes for CASSEGHVDFYEQYF.

The chain uses TRBV20-1 and TRBJ1-6; D gene ambiguous. This CDR3 has 13 residues. Germline loops: CDR1 DFQATT, CDR2 SNEGSKA (reference sequence). V dropped 0 bases and J dropped 9 bases, with 9 bases sitting between them. The CDR3 loop reads CSARDLWISPLHF. The CDR3 nucleotides are TGCAGTGCTAGAGATCTTTGGATTTCACCCCTCCACTTT.

This chain joins TRBV28 and TRBJ1-6; D unclear. From germline, CDR1 is MDHEN and CDR2 SYDVKM. The CDR3 is 14 amino acids. Trimming took 6 bases from V and 0 from J, leaving 6 bases between them. CDR3 in amino acids: CASSGVSYNSPLHF. The CDR3, as DNA: TGTGCCAGCAGCGGAGTCTCCTATAATTCACCCCTCCACTTT.

V is TRBV29-1 and J is TRBJ2-3; D possibly corresponds to TRBD2 (6 bases). The CDR3 loop spans 14 amino acids. V was shortened by 6 bases and J by 2 bases, with 15 bases between the two germline ends. Germline lookup yields CDR1 SQVTM and CDR2 ANQGSEA. The CDR3 DNA follows: TGCAGCGTCCCCACCGGGAGCGTCACAGATACGCAGTATTTT. Its protein product is CSVPTGSVTDTQYF.

This clonotype was detected once. The rearrangement joins TRBV12-3 or TRBV12-4 to TRBJ1-2; the D is unclear. CDR3 length: 15 residues. The ends were cut back, 3 bases at V and 6 bases at J, with 17 bases in the middle. Written as DNA, the CDR3 is TGTGCCAGCAGTTTCGGTACCTGGGAATACAATGGCTACACCTTC. Translation: CASSFGTWEYNGYTF.

This clonotype was found a few times. V usage is TRBV20-1 and J usage is TRBJ1-5; D might be TRBD1 (5 bases). This CDR3 has 17 residues. Germline CDR1 DFQATT, CDR2 SNEGSKA (reference sequence). Trimming cost V 3 bases and J 5 bases, with 23 bases left between them. The CDR3: CSARGARDLYRDQPQHF. DNA of the CDR3: TGCAGTGCTAGGGGAGCCCGGGACTTATACCGTGATCAGCCCCAGCATTTT.

This clonotype showed up many times. The rearrangement links TRBV12-3 or TRBV12-4 to TRBJ1-6, with D perhaps matching TRBD1 (5 bases). V was trimmed by 3 bases and J by 8 bases, leaving 8 bases between them. CDR3 length equals 13 residues. DNA for the CDR3: TGTGCCAGCAGTTTGGGGGGTCATTCACCCCTCCACTTT. Translating it yields CASSLGGHSPLHF.

The chain employs TRBV10-3 and TRBJ2-5; no definite D call. Trimming shortened V by 3 bases and J by 5 bases, and 13 bases separated the two germline ends. CDR1 and CDR2 from the germline V gene are ENHRY and SYGVKD. The CDR3 consists of 14 residues. Here the CDR3 DNA reads TGTGCCATCAGTGATGATAGGTTGTCGGAGACCCAGTACTTC. It translates to CAISDDRLSETQYF.

The chain has TRBV12-3 or TRBV12-4 and TRBJ2-1; D may be TRBD1 or TRBD2 (6 bases each). The J call may be incorrect, as the DNA end agrees better with TRBJ2-7. The CDR3 runs to 15 residues. The CDR3 sequence: CASRRDTLSYNEQYF. In DNA, the CDR3 is TGTGCCAGCAGGCGGGACACCCTCTCCTACAATGAGCAGTACTTC.

This clonotype appeared many times. This chain uses TRBV20-1 with TRBJ2-1; D unclear. CDR1 is DFQATT and CDR2 is SNEGSKA in the germline V gene (reference sequence). Trimming removed 0 bases from V and 3 bases from J, with 6 bases in between. The CDR3 has 13 residues. The CDR3 region has the DNA TGCAGTGCTAGAGATACCCGCTACAATGAGCAGTTCTTC. It codes for CSARDTRYNEQFF.

This chain connects TRBV6-2 or TRBV6-3 to TRBJ2-7, with D possibly being TRBD1 (7 bases). CDR1 is MNHEY and CDR2 is SVGEGT in the germline V gene. The CDR3 is 13 amino acids. The V and J ends lost 7 bases and 3 bases respectively, with 13 bases between them. The CDR3, as DNA: TGTGCCAGCAACCGACAGGGACTCTACGAGCAGTACTTC. Protein: CASNRQGLYEQYF.

The V and J genes are TRBV29-1 and TRBJ1-2; 10 nucleotides line up with TRBD1. V gave up 6 bases and J gave up 4 bases; unmatched junction bases: 11. The CDR3 loop spans 15 amino acids. CDR1 is SQVTM, CDR2 ANQGSEA, per germline. The CDR3 sequence: CSVPKTGQGLYGYTF. CDR3 DNA sequence: TGCAGCGTCCCAAAAACGGGACAGGGGCTCTATGGCTACACCTTC.

The CDR3 reads CATSDPRPSGDPRDTQYF. The DNA for the CDR3 is TGTGCCACCAGTGATCCCCGGCCGAGCGGGGACCCCAGAGATACGCAGTATTTT. The chain couples TRBV24-1 to TRBJ2-3; 7 positions match TRBD2. This CDR3 comprises 18 residues. Germline V CDR1 and CDR2: KGHDR, SFDVKD. V lost 3 bases and J lost 5; bases outside the gene matches: 16.

The chain uses TRBV2 and TRBJ2-2; weak D call: TRBD2 (6 bases). CDR3 length: 16 residues. CDR1 SNHLY and CDR2 FYNNEI come from the germline V gene. V was cut by 4 bases and J by 5 bases, with 17 bases left in between. CDR3 coding DNA: TGTGCCAGCAGTGGGCCGGGCGGGGTAACAACCGGGGAGCTGTTTTTT. This sequence encodes CASSGPGGVTTGELFF. Drawing the rest from reference TRBV2 and TRBJ2-2, the complete variable domain is EPEVTQTPSHQVTQMGQEVILRCVPISNHLYFYWYRQILGQKVEFLVSFYNNEISEKSEIFDDQFSVERPDGSNFTLKIRSTKLEDSAMYFCASSGPGGVTTGELFFGEGSRLTVL.

This clonotype has only a few counts. The V and J genes are TRBV28 and TRBJ2-5; no definite D call. Trimming took 3 bases from V and 11 from J, leaving 16 bases between them. This CDR3 is 13 amino acids long. Germline loops: CDR1 MDHEN, CDR2 SYDVKM. In DNA, the CDR3 is TGTGCCAGCAGTTTGAGACACTCCAATGAGCAGTACTTC. Protein: CASSLRHSNEQYF.

The V call is TRBV5-1, the J call TRBJ2-4; a possible D gene is TRBD2 (6 bases). Germline CDR1 SGHRS, CDR2 YFSETQ. This CDR3 contains 14 residues. The V end lost 5 bases, the J end lost 13 bases, and 22 bases lay between the germline ends. The CDR3, as DNA: TGCGCCAGCAGTCCGGGGACTTCTCTCAATGAGCAGTACTTC. Translation gives CASSPGTSLNEQYF.

The chain joins TRBV18 to TRBJ2-5, with TRBD1 matching 9 bases. This CDR3 has 16 residues. Germline V CDR1 and CDR2: KGHSH, LQKENI. The J segment lost 2 bases and the V segment lost 4 bases, leaving 8 bases of the junction unmatched. The CDR3 reads CASSLTGQGRQETQYF. Here the CDR3 DNA reads TGTGCCAGCTCACTTACGGGACAGGGTCGGCAAGAGACCCAGTACTTC. The variable domain in full, completed from reference TRBV18 and TRBJ2-5, reads NAGVMQNPRHLVRRRGQEARLRCSPMKGHSHVYWYRQLPEEGLKFMVYLQKENIIDESGMPKERFSAEFPKEGPSILRIQQVVRGDSAAYFCASSLTGQGRQETQYFGPGTRLLVL.

V and J are TRBV29-1 and TRBJ2-5, with D perhaps matching TRBD1 or TRBD2 (5 bases each). The CDR3 is 12 residues long. The germline V gene encodes CDR1 SQVTM and CDR2 ANQGSEA. V lost 6 bases, J lost 3 bases, and 11 bases lay in between. DNA of the CDR3: TGCAGCGTCCCAGTGGGGGAAGAGACCCAGTACTTC. Translated, it gives CSVPVGEETQYF.

This clonotype has only a few counts. This rearrangement joins TRBV7-9 to TRBJ2-7; TRBD2 is a possible D gene (5 bases). Germline V gene data show CDR1 as SEHNR and CDR2 as FQNEAQ (reference sequence). Trimming took off 0 bases at V and 2 bases at J, with 8 bases between the two ends. The length of the CDR3 is 14 residues. CDR3 in amino acids: CASSLARDTYEQYF. As DNA, the CDR3 is TGTGCCAGCAGCTTAGCGAGGGATACCTACGAGCAGTACTTC.

The J gene is TRBJ2-5, the V gene TRBV7-2, with TRBD1 matching 8 bases. V lost 5 bases to trimming and J lost 5 bases; unmatched junction nucleotides: 7. From germline, CDR1 is SGHTA and CDR2 FQGNSA. CDR3 length equals 14 residues. Here the CDR3 reads CASSPPRGRETQYF. The CDR3 DNA reads as TGTGCCAGCAGCCCGCCCAGGGGGCGTGAGACCCAGTACTTC.